Below, 10 T cell receptor beta chains from the same sample are listed, as sequenced in a study of shared clonotypes between healthy human individuals. Method: immunoSEQ multiplex PCR; TCRdb's copy keeps in-frame clones and lacks some. The sample shows approximately 1.1 million clones, around 78% of them seen only once. The sequencing input was memory CD4+ T cells from PBMCs. Subset defined: CD45RA-negative fraction. The receptors originated from a young man in good health. Some clones in this sample may be carry-over from other donors' samples.

The chain has TRBV20-1 and TRBJ2-1, with D hard to call. V lost 4 bases to trimming and J lost 10 bases, with 8 bases between them. There are 10 residues in the CDR3. The germline CDR1 and CDR2 sequences are DFQATT and SNEGSKA (reference sequence). The CDR3 DNA reads as TGCAGTGCTACAATTAAGGAGCAGTTCTTC. This gives the protein CSATIKEQFF.

The chain employs TRBV18 and TRBJ1-4, with D unclear. The CDR3 sequence is 16 residues long. Trimming stripped 4 bases from V and 0 bases from J, with 12 bases between. CDR1 and CDR2 from the germline V gene are KGHSH and LQKENI. CDR3: CASSLKPEATNEKLFF. The CDR3 nucleotides are TGTGCCAGCTCACTCAAGCCAGAAGCAACTAATGAAAAACTGTTTTTT.

The gene calls are TRBV29-1 and TRBJ1-1, with D maybe TRBD1 (5 bases). The germline V and J ends were trimmed by 1 base and 4 bases, with 13 bases remaining between them. This CDR3 region has 14 residues. Germline loops: CDR1 SQVTM, CDR2 ANQGSEA. CDR3 region: CSVEGGKGSTEAFF. CDR3 DNA: TGCAGCGTTGAAGGGGGCAAGGGGTCCACTGAAGCTTTCTTT. The variable domain in full, with the rest retrieved from reference TRBV29-1 and TRBJ1-1, is SAVISQKPSRDICQRGTSLTIQCQVDSQVTMMFWYRQQPGQSLTLIATANQGSEATYESGFVIDKFPISRPNLTFSTLTVSNMSPEDSSIYLCSVEGGKGSTEAFFGQGTRLTVV.

Regarding this clone: This sequence may be a read error, since a much larger clone differs from it by one base. The rearrangement uses TRBV6-6 and TRBJ2-7; 11 bases are a match to TRBD2. Germline CDR1 reads MNHNY; CDR2 reads SVGAGI (reference sequence). The V and J ends lost 6 bases and 3 bases, in that order; junction bases with no gene match: 4. The CDR3 contains 14 residues. CDR3 DNA: TGTGCCAGCAGCTCCGGGACTAGCGGCTACGAGCAGTACTTC. Protein sequence: CASSSGTSGYEQYF.

In DNA form, the CDR3 reads TGTGCCTGGAGTAGCGGGAGTCGCACAGATACGCAGTATTTT. Protein: CAWSSGSRTDTQYF. The rearrangement links TRBV30 to TRBJ2-3; 8 bases line up with TRBD2. Germline CDR1 and CDR2: GTSNPN and SVGIG (reference sequence). This CDR3 has 14 residues. V dropped 2 bases and J dropped 1; count of bases not matched to a gene: 2.

Note on this clone: Within the sample, other DNA sequences also encode this same CDR3. This chain uses TRBV20-1 with TRBJ2-7; D not certain. The germline V gene encodes CDR1 DFQATT and CDR2 SNEGSKA (reference sequence). This CDR3 is 10 amino acids long. V lost 3 bases and J lost 4, with 4 bases in between. As DNA, the CDR3 is TGCAGTGCTAGCCCTTACGAGCAGTACTTC. This codes for CSASPYEQYF.

The rearrangement joins TRBV2 to TRBJ2-7, with D possibly TRBD2 on 6 matching bases. The V gene lost 10 bases and the J gene lost 1 base, with 8 bases spanning the gap. The CDR3 is made up of 11 amino acids. Germline CDR1 and CDR2: SNHLY and FYNNEI. CDR3 sequence (DNA): TGTGCCACCGGGGGTTCCTACGAGCAGTACTTC. It encodes CATGGSYEQYF.

The chain employs TRBV28 and TRBJ2-1; 7 bases agree with TRBD2. CDR1 MDHEN and CDR2 SYDVKM come from the germline V gene. Losses at the gene ends were 4 bases for V and 0 bases for J; bases not matched to a gene: 9. The CDR3 spans 17 residues. CDR3 DNA sequence: TGTGCCAGCAGTTCTCAGCGGGGCCTTAGCTCCTACAATGAGCAGTTCTTC. Amino acid sequence: CASSSQRGLSSYNEQFF.

The genes are TRBV28 and TRBJ2-7; D gene uncertain. Trimming took off 2 bases at V and 0 bases at J, with 17 bases between the two ends. Germline CDR1 and CDR2: MDHEN and SYDVKM. The CDR3 sequence is 17 residues long. This CDR3 is CASSLIAPSFSSYEQYF. CDR3 DNA: TGTGCCAGCAGTTTAATCGCCCCGTCATTTAGCTCCTACGAGCAGTACTTC.

The V and J genes are TRBV6-1 and TRBJ2-4; 10 bases agree with TRBD1. The CDR3 runs 14 residues. CDR1 is MNHNS, CDR2 SASEGT, per germline. The V gene end was trimmed by 7 bases and the J gene end by 6 bases; junction bases not matched to a gene: 6. CDR3 bases: TGTGCCAGCAACCGACAGGGGGCAGGAAACATTCAGTACTTC. It codes for CASNRQGAGNIQYF.